The present T cell receptor beta chain was sequenced within a study of human T cells and chemical hapten exposure. This clonotype has only a few counts. The antigen remains unidentified. Time point in this sample: healthy volunteer bleed at 6 weeks. Unfractionated whole blood was the source from which total RNA was extracted. TCRdb independently ran MiXCR on the RACE reads; one entry per CDR3 protein. The sample contains about 77,000 distinct CDR3 sequences, over 6.5% of which appear only once. Deletions cut 5 bases from V and 4 bases from J, with 18 bases between. CDR3 length equals 16 residues. The germline V gene has CDR1 SGHVS and CDR2 FQNEAQ. Study-level findings and limits: After DPC sensitization, TCRs above 1 in 1000 frequency showed no change.

V gene TRBV7-8 combines with J gene TRBJ1-3; possible D gene TRBD1, 5 bases. What was sequenced was whole blood. This TCR derives from a female donor in good health. Some clones in this sample may be carry-over from other donors' samples. Here the CDR3 DNA reads TGTGCCAGCAGCCTACTGGGGCAACCCGCCGGAAACACCATATATTTT. Translating gives CASSLLGQPAGNTIYF.